These 6 T cell receptor beta chains were all obtained from the same sample, sequenced in a study of OX40 agonist ivuxolimab in advanced cancers. Measured with immunoSEQ multiplex PCR; TCRdb has only the in-frame clones, and not every one. This table has approximately 100,000 clones, about four fifths appearing once. This sample comprised CD4+ or CD8+ T cells sorted from blood, obtained in a trial of the OX40 agonist ivuxolimab. These receptors came from an adult with an advanced solid tumor such as melanoma, head and neck, liver or kidney cancer.

V gene TRBV19 combines with J gene TRBJ2-7; 9 nucleotides line up with TRBD2. This CDR3 comprises 16 residues. In germline, CDR1 is LNHDA, CDR2 SQIVND (reference sequence). Trimming took 7 bases from V and 5 from J; bases not matched to a gene: 15. CDR3 residues: CASTHKAGGHPDEQYF. The CDR3 bases are TGTGCCAGTACCCATAAAGCGGGGGGACATCCTGACGAGCAGTACTTC.

The chain employs TRBV5-6 and TRBJ2-1; TRBD2 agrees at 10 bases. Germline CDR1 reads SGHDT; CDR2 reads YYEEEE. The CDR3 covers 16 residues. J was trimmed by 8 bases and V by 0 bases; bases with no gene match: 8. CDR3 in amino acids: CASSLANLAGAYEQFF. CDR3 nucleotides: TGTGCCAGCAGCTTGGCCAACCTAGCGGGAGCTTATGAGCAGTTCTTC.

The gene calls are TRBV5-1 and TRBJ2-2, with 8 bases lining up with TRBD1. The ends lost 5 bases at V and 1 base at J; junction bases unmatched: 7. The length of the CDR3 is 16 residues. Germline V gives CDR1 SGHRS, CDR2 YFSETQ. The CDR3 region is CASRSTGTGNTGELFF. DNA of the CDR3: TGCGCCAGCAGGTCGACCGGGACAGGGAACACCGGGGAGCTGTTTTTT.

The chain combines TRBV19 with TRBJ1-1, with TRBD1 identical over 9 bases. CDR1 LNHDA and CDR2 SQIVND come from the germline V gene (reference sequence). V lost 7 bases and J lost 0; bases outside the gene matches: 12. The CDR3 length is 17 residues. CDR3 amino acids: CASTPGQGKVLNTEAFF. CDR3 sequence (DNA): TGTGCCAGTACTCCGGGACAGGGAAAGGTTCTGAACACTGAAGCTTTCTTT.

The rearrangement uses TRBV19 and TRBJ2-5, with TRBD1 matching 7 bases. V shed 5 bases and J 5 bases; nucleotides not matched to a gene: 5. Looked up from germline, CDR1 is LNHDA and CDR2 is SQIVND (reference sequence). The CDR3 length is 13 residues. DNA for the CDR3: TGTGCCAGTAGTGTTACAGGGGTGGAGACCCAGTACTTC. It yields the protein CASSVTGVETQYF.

In its sample, this clone was seen a few times. The gene calls are TRBV30 and TRBJ1-6; no definite D call. CDR1 is GTSNPN and CDR2 is SVGIG in the germline V gene (reference sequence). The CDR3 extends over 14 amino acids. Trimming removed 2 bases at V and 10 bases at J, with 15 bases between. The CDR3 DNA reads as TGTGCCTGGAGTCTAGCATGGATGGACTCACCCCTCCACTTT. Residues: CAWSLAWMDSPLHF.